One sample yielded the 18 T cell receptor beta chains listed below, sequenced in a study of T cell responses to AZD1222 COVID-19 vaccine. The table came from immunoSEQ multiplex PCR; TCRdb's copy has only in-frame clones and leaves some out. Of more than 150,000 clones in the sample, 85% to 90% are singletons; the top ten hold around 5.8%. The sequencing here drew on peripheral blood, taken on day 0 of AZD1222 vaccination. These receptor sequences come from an adult in good health.

The chain is built from TRBV19 and TRBJ1-5; D not resolved. Trimming shortened V by 1 base and J by 3 bases, and 7 bases separated the two germline ends. From germline, CDR1 is LNHDA and CDR2 SQIVND (reference sequence). The CDR3 has 14 residues. The chain's CDR3 is CASSIVGFNQPQHF. Here the CDR3 DNA reads TGTGCCAGTAGTATAGTGGGGTTCAATCAGCCCCAGCATTTT.

The DNA for the CDR3 is TGTGCCAGTACCTCCACCCCGAATAGCAATCAGCCCCAGCATTTT. Translating gives CASTSTPNSNQPQHF. V usage is TRBV19 and J usage is TRBJ1-5; D call uncertain. Germline CDR1 is LNHDA and CDR2 is SQIVND (reference sequence). There are 15 residues in the CDR3. V lost 7 bases, J lost 0 bases, and 13 bases lay in between.

The chain uses TRBV19 and TRBJ2-1; D unresolved. Per the germline V gene, CDR1 is LNHDA and CDR2 is SQIVND (reference sequence). V lost 0 bases, J lost 8 bases, and 8 bases lay in between. The CDR3 is 13 amino acids. CDR3 sequence (DNA): TGTGCCAGTAGTATAGATTTCGGCTATGAGCAGTTCTTC. Translating it yields CASSIDFGYEQFF.

V gene TRBV5-6 combines with J gene TRBJ2-3; a weak D match, TRBD1 (6 bases). The CDR3 loop spans 15 amino acids. Germline CDR1 is SGHDT and CDR2 is YYEEEE. V lost 5 bases, J lost 3 bases, and 16 bases lay in between. The CDR3 sequence: CASREQGRGTDTQYF. CDR3 bases: TGTGCCAGCAGAGAACAGGGTAGAGGAACAGATACGCAGTATTTT.

V usage is TRBV7-3 and J usage is TRBJ1-3, with D maybe TRBD1 (5 bases). Germline V lookup: CDR1 SGHTA, CDR2 FQGTGA. The CDR3 loop spans 16 amino acids. V lost 5 bases and J lost 4, with 18 bases in between. CDR3 nucleotide sequence: TGTGCCAGCAGCCCGTCGGGGGTATTTACCGGAAACACCATATATTTT. Its protein is CASSPSGVFTGNTIYF.

The V call is TRBV11-2, the J call TRBJ2-7; 9 bases fit TRBD1. V was clipped by 7 bases and J by 5 bases; unmatched bases: 9. The CDR3 runs 14 residues. Germline V gene lookup returns CDR1 SGHAT and CDR2 FQNNGV. This CDR3 is CASTLGGQGNEQYF. The DNA of the CDR3 is TGTGCCAGCACCCTCGGCGGACAGGGGAACGAGCAGTACTTC.

The CDR3 nucleotides read TGTGCCATCAGTGGGGGCCTGGGCCAGTTCATATCTGGAAACACCATATATTTT. The encoded protein is CAISGGLGQFISGNTIYF. This chain uses TRBV10-3 with TRBJ1-3, with a possible D match to TRBD1 (5 bases). This CDR3 region has 18 residues. V was shortened by 4 bases and J by 1 base, with 20 bases between the two germline ends. Germline V gene sequence: CDR1 ENHRY, CDR2 SYGVKD.

V and J are TRBV4-1 and TRBJ2-2, with TRBD1 matching 9 bases. Trimming at V came to 0 bases and at J to 7 bases, leaving 15 bases not matched to a gene. The CDR3 spans 19 residues. From germline, CDR1 is MGHRA and CDR2 YSYEKL. This CDR3 is CASSQDRPGQGLASGELFF. The CDR3 nucleotides read TGCGCCAGCAGCCAAGACCGTCCAGGACAGGGGCTTGCGAGCGGGGAGCTGTTTTTT.

The V gene is TRBV19, the J gene TRBJ1-1, with D perhaps matching TRBD1 (6 bases). The CDR3 runs 14 residues. Germline V gene sequence: CDR1 LNHDA, CDR2 SQIVND (reference sequence). V was trimmed by 1 base and J by 5 bases, leaving 11 bases between them. In DNA form, the CDR3 reads TGTGCCAGTAGTATAGGAGGGGGGGCTACTGAAGCTTTCTTT. Its translation is CASSIGGGATEAFF.

This clone was observed once. The chain employs TRBV6-2 or TRBV6-3 and TRBJ1-3; 11 positions agree with TRBD1. Germline CDR1 reads MNHEY; CDR2 reads SVGEGT. This CDR3 spans 17 amino acids. V gave up 3 bases and J gave up 8 bases; unmatched junction bases: 12. The CDR3 reads CASSYFFDAGQGDTIYF. The CDR3 coding sequence is TGTGCCAGCAGTTATTTTTTTGACGCGGGACAGGGGGACACCATATATTTT.

The V and J genes are TRBV5-1 and TRBJ2-6; 11 nucleotides align to TRBD1. V was clipped by 4 bases and J by 3 bases; unmatched bases: 9. CDR1 SGHRS and CDR2 YFSETQ come from the germline V gene. The CDR3 is made up of 18 amino acids. The CDR3 loop reads CASSAVGQGALGANVLTF. The CDR3 region has the DNA TGCGCCAGCAGCGCCGTCGGACAGGGGGCGCTTGGGGCCAACGTCCTGACTTTC.

The chain links TRBV28 to TRBJ1-5, with 9 bases matching TRBD1. Germline V gene sequence: CDR1 MDHEN, CDR2 SYDVKM. Germline trimming cut 2 bases from V and 6 bases from J; bases unmatched to any gene: 8. The CDR3 runs to 16 residues. CDR3 region: CASSLGPTGGSQPQHF. The CDR3 bases are TGTGCCAGCAGTTTAGGGCCGACAGGGGGTAGTCAGCCCCAGCATTTT.

The V and J genes are TRBV19 and TRBJ2-3, with D perhaps assigned TRBD1 or TRBD2 (6 bases each). The germline gives CDR1 LNHDA, CDR2 SQIVND (reference sequence). V lost 3 bases to trimming and J lost 1 base, with 11 bases between them. The CDR3 loop spans 15 amino acids. The CDR3 coding sequence is TGTGCCAGTAGTATGGGGGGCGGAGGCACAGATACGCAGTATTTT. It is translated as CASSMGGGGTDTQYF. The full variable domain, with the rest looked up from reference TRBV19 and TRBJ2-3, is DGGITQSPKYLFRKEGQNVTLSCEQNLNHDAMYWYRQDPGQGLRLIYYSQIVNDFQKGDIAEGYSVSREKKESFPLTVTSAQKNPTAFYLCASSMGGGGTDTQYFGPGTRLTVL.

This clone occurred once. The rearrangement joins TRBV7-8 to TRBJ2-5, with 8 bases fitting TRBD1. Looked up from germline, CDR1 is SGHVS and CDR2 is FQNEAQ. J gave up 2 bases and V 2 bases, and 1 base lay outside the gene matches. This CDR3 is built from 14 residues. The DNA of the CDR3 is TGTGCCAGCAGCTTATACAGGGGGCAAGAGACCCAGTACTTC. Its protein product is CASSLYRGQETQYF. Full variable domain (rest looked up from reference TRBV7-8 and TRBJ2-5): GAGVSQSPRYKVAKRGQDVALRCDPISGHVSLFWYQQALGQGPEFLTYFQNEAQLDKSGLPSDRFFAERPEGSVSTLKIQRTQQEDSAVYLCASSLYRGQETQYFGPGTRLLVL.

V and J are TRBV28 and TRBJ2-6; the D gene could be TRBD1 or TRBD2 (5 bases each). This CDR3 spans 16 amino acids. Germline CDR1 and CDR2: MDHEN and SYDVKM. V was clipped by 3 bases and J by 3 bases, with 12 bases between them. The CDR3 region has the DNA TGTGCCAGCAGTTTTTCCGGGGCGGGTGGGGCCAACGTCCTGACTTTC. Protein product: CASSFSGAGGANVLTF. The full variable domain, with the rest looked up from reference TRBV28 and TRBJ2-6, is DVKVTQSSRYLVKRTGEKVFLECVQDMDHENMFWYRQDPGLGLRLIYFSYDVKMKEKGDIPEGYSVSREKKERFSLILESASTNQTSMYLCASSFSGAGGANVLTFGAGSRLTVL.

The chain combines TRBV5-1 with TRBJ1-4; D is ambiguous. V was trimmed by 0 bases and J by 5 bases, leaving 14 bases between them. This CDR3 comprises 16 residues. Germline CDR1 and CDR2: SGHRS and YFSETQ. CDR3: CASSLDAAQSNEKLFF. The CDR3 region has the DNA TGCGCCAGCAGCTTGGATGCAGCACAATCCAATGAAAAACTGTTTTTT.

This rearrangement joins TRBV28 to TRBJ1-3; D may be TRBD1 (5 bases). CDR1 and CDR2 from the germline V gene are MDHEN and SYDVKM. Trimming took off 4 bases at V and 1 base at J, with 11 bases between the two ends. There are 15 residues in the CDR3. DNA of the CDR3: TGTGCCAGCAGTTCCACAGGATTTTCTGGAAACACCATATATTTT. This codes for CASSSTGFSGNTIYF.

The chain couples TRBV5-6 to TRBJ2-1; 9 bases agree with TRBD2. With V trimmed by 4 bases and J by 0 bases, 5 bases remained unmatched. Germline-derived CDR1 and CDR2 are SGHDT and YYEEEE. The length of the CDR3 is 16 residues. This chain's CDR3 is CASSPVSGSSYNEQFF. The DNA of the CDR3 is TGTGCCAGCAGCCCCGTTAGCGGGAGCTCCTACAATGAGCAGTTCTTC.